A single sample is the source of the 26 T cell receptor beta chains below, sequenced in a study of cytomegalovirus exposure and HLA in healthy donors. It was with 60 Vbeta and 13 Jbeta primers that the PCR ran. Method: immunoSEQ multiplex PCR; TCRdb's copy keeps in-frame clones and lacks some. Of 150,000 to 200,000 clones detected, about 75% appear once; the ten largest clones hold more than 12%. The material sequenced was PBMCs. All receptors derive from a man aged 50-59 years in good health and CMV-seropositive.

The chain carries TRBV19 and TRBJ1-2, with 11 bases identical to TRBD1. With V trimmed by 1 base and J by 2 bases, 3 bases remained unmatched. CDR3 length: 16 residues. Germline CDR1 reads LNHDA; CDR2 reads SQIVND (reference sequence). CDR3 DNA: TGTGCCAGTAGTATAGGGACAGGGGGCTGGAACTATGGCTACACCTTC. Its translation: CASSIGTGGWNYGYTF. Full variable domain (rest looked up from reference TRBV19 and TRBJ1-2): DGGITQSPKYLFRKEGQNVTLSCEQNLNHDAMYWYRQDPGQGLRLIYYSQIVNDFQKGDIAEGYSVSREKKESFPLTVTSAQKNPTAFYLCASSIGTGGWNYGYTFGSGTRLTVV.

The genes are TRBV19 and TRBJ2-1; D unresolved. The CDR3 runs 16 residues. V was shortened by 6 bases and J by 0 bases, with 15 bases between the two germline ends. The germline gives CDR1 LNHDA, CDR2 SQIVND (reference sequence). CDR3 nucleotide sequence: TGTGCCAGTAGCCCAATTAGAATTAGCTCCTACAATGAGCAGTTCTTC. Translation gives CASSPIRISSYNEQFF.

The V and J genes are TRBV7-8 and TRBJ1-6; 10 positions agree with TRBD1. In germline, CDR1 is SGHVS, CDR2 FQNEAQ. The trim removed 1 base at V and 10 bases at J, leaving 4 bases unmatched. This CDR3 spans 15 amino acids. As DNA, the CDR3 is TGTGCCAGCAGCTTAGGGTGGGACAGGGGCTCACCCCTCCACTTT. Translated: CASSLGWDRGSPLHF.

The gene calls are TRBV27 and TRBJ2-5, with 8 bases aligning to TRBD2. CDR3 size: 16 residues. The ends lost 2 bases at V and 3 bases at J; junction bases unmatched: 8. Germline V lookup: CDR1 MNHEY, CDR2 SMNVEV (reference sequence). The DNA for the CDR3 is TGTGCCAGCAGTTTAATTGCGGGGGGCACGAAAGAGACCCAGTACTTC. It codes for CASSLIAGGTKETQYF.

This clone has a handful of counts. The chain uses TRBV7-9 and TRBJ2-3, with TRBD2 identical over 11 bases. The V gene end was trimmed by 2 bases and the J gene end by 1 base; junction bases not matched to a gene: 2. From germline, CDR1 is SEHNR and CDR2 FQNEAQ (reference sequence). The CDR3 sequence is 16 residues long. CDR3 coding DNA: TGTGCCAGCAGCTTACAACTAGCGGGGGGCACAGATACGCAGTATTTT. Its protein product is CASSLQLAGGTDTQYF.

The J gene is TRBJ1-2, the V gene TRBV7-2, with 10 bases lining up with TRBD1. Germline V gene sequence: CDR1 SGHTA, CDR2 FQGNSA. J lost 1 base, V lost 4 bases, and 6 bases had no gene match. This CDR3 is built from 16 residues. CDR3 in amino acids: CASSSRQGAFNYGYTF. The CDR3 DNA reads TGTGCCAGCAGCTCCCGACAGGGGGCCTTTAACTATGGCTACACCTTC.

The gene calls are TRBV28 and TRBJ2-7; 8 positions agree with TRBD1. The CDR3 is 14 amino acids. The germline V gene has CDR1 MDHEN and CDR2 SYDVKM. V lost 2 bases and J lost 7; bases outside the gene matches: 7. DNA of the CDR3: TGTGCCAGCAGTTTACTTCGGACAGGGAGGGAGCAGTACGTC. It specifies CASSLLRTGREQYV.

This clone occurred a few times. V gene TRBV10-1 combines with J gene TRBJ1-4; TRBD1 is a possible D gene (6 bases). Germline V gives CDR1 WNHNN, CDR2 SYGVQD (reference sequence). With 0 bases removed from V and 6 bases from J, the gap between germline ends came to 20 bases. CDR3 length: 18 residues. The CDR3 region has the DNA TGCGCCAGCAGTGAGTCGGCCGCAGGGGATCTTTCTTATGAAAAACTGTTTTTT. Protein: CASSESAAGDLSYEKLFF.

This clone was seen only once. The V gene is TRBV18, the J gene TRBJ2-5; TRBD1 matches at 9 bases. Germline values: CDR1 KGHSH, CDR2 LQKENI. The CDR3 totals 16 residues. The J segment lost 0 bases and the V segment lost 2 bases, leaving 4 bases of the junction unmatched. CDR3 sequence: CASSPTGTGNQETQYF. The CDR3 nucleotides are TGTGCCAGCTCACCAACCGGGACAGGGAACCAAGAGACCCAGTACTTC.

The V and J genes are TRBV2 and TRBJ2-3, with 7 bases fitting TRBD2. The CDR3 totals 15 residues. V lost 3 bases to trimming and J lost 4 bases; unmatched junction nucleotides: 7. Germline CDR1 and CDR2: SNHLY and FYNNEI. CDR3 sequence reads: CASSDRASGPDTQYF. DNA for the CDR3: TGTGCCAGCAGTGATAGGGCTAGCGGCCCAGATACGCAGTATTTT.

The chain has TRBV6-5 and TRBJ1-1; perhaps TRBD1 as D (5 bases). This CDR3 is 15 amino acids long. The ends were cut back, 7 bases at V and 0 bases at J, with 15 bases in the middle. Looked up from germline, CDR1 is MNHEY and CDR2 is SVGAGI. CDR3 DNA sequence: TGTGCCAGCACACGAGCACAGGAACTGAACACTGAAGCTTTCTTT. It yields the protein CASTRAQELNTEAFF.

The genes are TRBV15 and TRBJ2-7; 10 positions agree with TRBD1. The germline V gene has CDR1 LNHNV and CDR2 YYDKDF (reference sequence). The CDR3 sequence is 15 residues long. V lost 1 base, J lost 3 bases, and 3 bases stayed unmatched. This CDR3 is CATSRGTGGNYEQYF. CDR3 DNA: TGTGCCACCAGCAGAGGGACAGGGGGTAACTACGAGCAGTACTTC.

The V gene is TRBV14, the J gene TRBJ1-2, with D unresolved. CDR1 SGHDN and CDR2 FVKESK come from the germline V gene. This CDR3 is built from 11 residues. The V gene lost 4 bases and the J gene lost 6 bases, with 6 bases spanning the gap. The CDR3 protein is CASSPGNGYTF. CDR3 coding DNA: TGTGCCAGCAGCCCCGGGAATGGCTACACCTTC.

The J gene is TRBJ2-5, the V gene TRBV6-1; D might be TRBD1 (5 bases). The CDR3 covers 15 residues. The V gene's germline CDR1 is MNHNS and CDR2 SASEGT. Trimming cost V 5 bases and J 2 bases, with 15 bases left between them. The CDR3 sequence is CASSLVQGEQETQYF. The CDR3 nucleotides read TGTGCCAGCAGTTTGGTTCAGGGCGAGCAAGAGACCCAGTACTTC.

This clone was seen a few times. The chain links TRBV25-1 to TRBJ2-3; possibly TRBD2 for D (5 bases). Between the trimmed V and J ends, which lost 2 bases and 5 bases, there was a span of 11 bases. This CDR3 spans 14 amino acids. Germline-derived CDR1 and CDR2 are MGHDK and SYGVNS. The CDR3 DNA follows: TGTGCCAGCAGTGAAAGAGGGTTGGGAGATACGCAGTATTTT. This translates into CASSERGLGDTQYF.

The chain uses TRBV19 and TRBJ1-5; no definite D call. Germline V gene lookup returns CDR1 LNHDA and CDR2 SQIVND (reference sequence). The V gene lost 5 bases and the J gene lost 2 bases, with 22 bases spanning the gap. The CDR3 is 18 residues long. The CDR3 loop is CASSSHDGGVLGNQPQHF. CDR3 nucleotides: TGTGCCAGTAGTTCGCACGACGGCGGGGTGTTGGGCAATCAGCCCCAGCATTTT.

The V call is TRBV5-1, the J call TRBJ1-4, with 8 bases lining up with TRBD1. The germline gives CDR1 SGHRS, CDR2 YFSETQ. After removal of 4 bases from V and 3 bases from J, the junction contained 17 bases not matched to a gene. The CDR3 length is 19 residues. The CDR3 is CASSLGTGGSLFANEKLFF. For the CDR3, the DNA is TGCGCCAGCAGCCTGGGGACAGGCGGCTCCCTATTTGCTAATGAAAAACTGTTTTTT.

This clone was seen once. This chain links TRBV30 with TRBJ1-3; a weak D match, TRBD1 (5 bases). The CDR3 length is 12 residues. V was cut by 2 bases and J by 7 bases, with 9 bases left in between. In germline, CDR1 is GTSNPN, CDR2 SVGIG (reference sequence). The CDR3 region is CAWSSGGNTIYF. CDR3 coding DNA: TGTGCCTGGAGTTCGGGGGGGAACACCATATATTTT.

In its sample, this clone was seen once. The chain uses TRBV7-8 and TRBJ2-7; TRBD1 matches 7 bases. This CDR3 has 15 residues. Germline V gene lookup returns CDR1 SGHVS and CDR2 FQNEAQ. V trimming: 4 bases; J trimming: 3 bases; junction bases outside the gene matches: 9. DNA for the CDR3: TGTGCCAGCAGCTGGACAGGAAAACCAATCTACGAGCAGTACGTC. Protein: CASSWTGKPIYEQYV.

This chain links TRBV7-8 with TRBJ2-5; 9 bases fit TRBD2. The CDR3 sequence is 16 residues long. With V trimmed by 3 bases and J by 2 bases, 7 bases remained unmatched. Germline assignment: CDR1 SGHVS and CDR2 FQNEAQ. The CDR3 nucleotides are TGTGCCAGCAGCTTCGGGGGTAGCGGGGGACAAGAGACCCAGTACTTC. As protein: CASSFGGSGGQETQYF.

This sequence joins TRBV29-1 and TRBJ1-1; 8 positions match TRBD1. This CDR3 is 13 amino acids long. J lost 4 bases, V lost 5 bases, and 6 bases had no gene match. Germline V CDR1 and CDR2: SQVTM, ANQGSEA. CDR3 in DNA: TGCAGCGTTCAACCACAGGGGGGCACTGAAGCTTTCTTT. It specifies CSVQPQGGTEAFF.

The chain is built from TRBV6-6 and TRBJ1-1; the match to TRBD1 covers 7 bases. The trim removed 0 bases at V and 4 bases at J, leaving 5 bases unmatched. The germline CDR1 and CDR2 sequences are MNHNY and SVGAGI (reference sequence). The CDR3 extends over 15 amino acids. The CDR3 is CASSYSGAGGTEAFF. CDR3 nucleotide sequence: TGTGCCAGCAGTTACTCAGGAGCAGGGGGCACTGAAGCTTTCTTT.

The chain links TRBV28 to TRBJ1-5; TRBD1 might be the D (6 bases). Germline V gene data show CDR1 as MDHEN and CDR2 as SYDVKM. Trimming left V 5 bases short and J 4 bases short, with 15 bases between. The CDR3 consists of 15 residues. CDR3 sequence: CASSASGVRNQPQHF. DNA of the CDR3: TGTGCCAGCAGTGCGTCAGGGGTAAGGAATCAGCCCCAGCATTTT.

The V and J genes are TRBV4-3 and TRBJ2-5, with 8 positions matching TRBD1. The J call may be wrong; the DNA end is better matched by TRBJ2-7. Germline lookup yields CDR1 LGHNA and CDR2 YSLEER. The CDR3 extends over 15 amino acids. Here the CDR3 DNA reads TGCGCCAGCAGCCAAGGGACAGGGAGCTCCTACGAGCAGTACTTC. Encoded protein: CASSQGTGSSYEQYF.

The rearrangement joins TRBV11-2 to TRBJ1-4; no clear D. The CDR3 length is 15 residues. Trimming removed 0 bases at V and 3 bases at J, with 8 bases between. Germline V gene lookup returns CDR1 SGHAT and CDR2 FQNNGV. Written as DNA, the CDR3 is TGTGCCAGCAGCTTAGAGAGGGCGTCTAATGAAAAACTGTTTTTT. It yields the protein CASSLERASNEKLFF.

This clone came up once. J is TRBJ1-1 and V is TRBV5-6; TRBD1 might be the D (5 bases). The CDR3 is made up of 14 amino acids. Germline V gene data show CDR1 as SGHDT and CDR2 as YYEEEE. The germline V and J ends were trimmed by 0 bases and 3 bases, with 9 bases remaining between them. The CDR3 region is CASSLGQMDTEAFF. The CDR3 region has the DNA TGTGCCAGCAGCTTGGGACAGATGGACACTGAAGCTTTCTTT.